This is a list of T cell receptor beta chains from one sample in a study of shared clonotypes between healthy human individuals. Sequencing was performed with immunoSEQ multiplex PCR; in TCRdb, only in-frame clones are kept and a portion is missing. Of around 2.1 million clones in the sample, around 95% are singletons; the top ten hold around 0.13%. Sequenced sample: naive CD4+ T cells sorted from blood. The receptors derive from a man aged 18 to 35 in good health. Both conserved end residues are part of each CDR3.

V: TRBV19
J: TRBJ1-1
CDR3: CASRGQGVRNTEAFF

V: TRBV11-2
J: TRBJ2-1
CDR3: CASSETGGVYNEQFF

V: TRBV5-1
J: TRBJ2-2
CDR3: CASSPGRKTGELFF

V: TRBV14
J: TRBJ1-5
CDR3: CASSRGWNQPQHF

V: TRBV5-1
J: TRBJ2-7
CDR3: CASSLRTSGAYEQYF

V: TRBV28
J: TRBJ2-7
CDR3: CASGLSYEQYF

V: TRBV11-2
J: TRBJ1-1
CDR3: CASSTDRNTEAFF

V: TRBV5-1
J: TRBJ1-2
CDR3: CASSLGNNYGYTF

V: TRBV2
J: TRBJ1-6
CDR3: CAGNTGGNSPLHF

V: TRBV6-4
J: TRBJ1-1
CDR3: CASSEGRGNTEAFF

V: TRBV11-2
J: TRBJ2-6
CDR3: CASSRGGAGANVLTF

V: TRBV9
J: TRBJ2-3
CDR3: CASSVAGARSDTQYF

V: TRBV7-6
J: TRBJ2-2
CDR3: CASSFIGGNGELFF

V: TRBV7-9
J: TRBJ2-7
CDR3: CASSFFLSYEQYF

V: TRBV7-8
J: TRBJ2-7
CDR3: CASSLRGQGNSEQYF

V: TRBV7-2
J: TRBJ2-3
CDR3: CASNSKAASTDTQYF